This T cell receptor beta chain was found in a study of post-analysis software for immune sequencing data. The overall study: The patients showed relapsing-remitting, secondary progressive and progressive-relapsing multiple sclerosis courses.

Study-wide findings and caveats: Elevated frequency relative to controls characterized four or five TRBV segments in patients, TRBV5-6, TRBV5-1 and TRBV20-1 among them. Strong same-batch co-clustering of samples appeared with F measure clustering. Significantly lower normalized Chao1 diversity was seen in multiple sclerosis patients than in controls.

Concerning this clonotype itself: Its specificity is not known.

Unique molecular identifiers had been added to the TCR beta cDNA libraries. T cells, roughly 0.9 to 11 million of them, yielded hundreds of thousands of cDNA molecules. From the PCR reads, TCRdb called clonotypes with MiXCR, one entry per CDR3 protein. The sample shows 700,000 to 900,000 distinct CDR3 sequences, just over 45% of them seen only once. Trimming took off 4 bases at V and 0 bases at J, with 22 bases between the two ends. Germline V gene data show CDR1 as DFQATT and CDR2 as SNEGSKA (reference sequence). The CDR3 totals 18 residues. The J gene is TRBJ2-1, the V gene TRBV20-1, with D maybe TRBD2 (5 bases). The sequenced material came from blood. The TCR comes from a girl aged 10 to 17 with multiple sclerosis. The CDR3 here is CSAIGNSVPGSSYNEQFF. The CDR3 bases are TGCAGTGCTATTGGAAATTCGGTACCGGGAAGCTCCTACAATGAGCAGTTCTTC.